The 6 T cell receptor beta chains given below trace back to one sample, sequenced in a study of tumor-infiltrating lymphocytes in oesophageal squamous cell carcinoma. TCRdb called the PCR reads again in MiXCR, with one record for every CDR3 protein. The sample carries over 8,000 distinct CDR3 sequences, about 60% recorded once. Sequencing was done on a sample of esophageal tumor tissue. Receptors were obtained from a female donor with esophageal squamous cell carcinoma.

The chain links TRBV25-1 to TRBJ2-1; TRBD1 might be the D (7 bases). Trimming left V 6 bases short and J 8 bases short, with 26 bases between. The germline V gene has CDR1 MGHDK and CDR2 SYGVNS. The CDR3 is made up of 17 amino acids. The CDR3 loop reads CASRGRGDRSWDYEQFF. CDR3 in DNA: TGTGCCAGCAGAGGAAGGGGGGACAGATCTTGGGATTATGAGCAGTTCTTC. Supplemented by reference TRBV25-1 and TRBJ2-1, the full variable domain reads EADIYQTPRYLVIGTGKKITLECSQTMGHDKMYWYQQDPGMELHLIHYSYGVNSTEKGDLSSESTVSRIRTEHFPLTLESARPSHTSQYLCASRGRGDRSWDYEQFFGPGTRLTVL.

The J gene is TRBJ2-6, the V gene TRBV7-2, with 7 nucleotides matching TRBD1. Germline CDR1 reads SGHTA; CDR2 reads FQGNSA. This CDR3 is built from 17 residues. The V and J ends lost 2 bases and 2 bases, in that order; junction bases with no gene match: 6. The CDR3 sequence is CASSLNQGGAGANVLTF. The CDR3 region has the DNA TGTGCCAGCAGCTTAAATCAAGGGGGCGCTGGGGCCAACGTCCTGACTTTC.

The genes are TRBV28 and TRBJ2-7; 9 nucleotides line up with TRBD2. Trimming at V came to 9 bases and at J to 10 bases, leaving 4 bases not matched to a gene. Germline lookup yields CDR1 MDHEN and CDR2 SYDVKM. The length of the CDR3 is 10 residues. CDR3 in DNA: TGTGCCAGTAGCGGGAGTTCCCAGTACTTC. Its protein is CASSGSSQYF.

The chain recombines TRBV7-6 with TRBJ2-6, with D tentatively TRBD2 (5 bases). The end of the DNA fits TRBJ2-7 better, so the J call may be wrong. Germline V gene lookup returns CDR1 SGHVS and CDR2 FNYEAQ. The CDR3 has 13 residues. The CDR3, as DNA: TGTGCCAGCAGCTTGGAGAGCGGCGGCGAGCAGTACTTC. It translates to CASSLESGGEQYF.

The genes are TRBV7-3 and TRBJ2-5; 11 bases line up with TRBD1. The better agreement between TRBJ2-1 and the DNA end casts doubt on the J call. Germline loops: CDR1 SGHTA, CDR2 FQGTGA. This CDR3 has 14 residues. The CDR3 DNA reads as TGTGCCAGCAGCTCCGGACAGGGGGCATATGAGCAGTTCTTC. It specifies CASSSGQGAYEQFF.

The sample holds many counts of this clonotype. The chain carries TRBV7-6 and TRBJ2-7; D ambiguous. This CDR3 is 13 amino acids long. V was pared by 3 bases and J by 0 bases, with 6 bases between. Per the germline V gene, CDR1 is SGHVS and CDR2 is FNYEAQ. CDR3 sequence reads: CASSFQYSYEQYF. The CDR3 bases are TGTGCCAGCAGCTTTCAGTACTCCTACGAGCAGTACTTC. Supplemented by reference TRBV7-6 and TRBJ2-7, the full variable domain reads GAGVSQSPRYKVTKRGQDVALRCDPISGHVSLYWYRQALGQGPEFLTYFNYEAQQDKSGLPNDRFSAERPEGSISTLTIQRTEQRDSAMYRCASSFQYSYEQYFGPGTRLTVT.